This TCR beta chain was found in a study of blood T cell repertoires in COVID-19. Study overall: Sources were T cells, B-cell-depleted T cells, or PBMCs; the material itself was cDNA or gDNA.

The CDR3 loop spans 15 amino acids. The J segment lost 2 bases and the V segment lost 5 bases, leaving 9 bases of the junction unmatched. The germline CDR1 and CDR2 sequences are SGHAT and FQDESV (reference sequence). As processed by the authors: By means of reference gene primer amplification, nucleated cell counts were estimated. Produced via immunoSEQ multiplex PCR; TCRdb's table is partial and in-frame only. From that table come the V and J calls and clone size; the DNA was used to work out D and trimming. The table records 150,000 or so clones, roughly four fifths of them present only once. The sequence was obtained from a human donor with acute or convalescent COVID-19. The donor label of this sample is uncertain. This chain connects TRBV11-1 to TRBJ2-7, with 7 bases matching TRBD1. The sample was peripheral blood. Here the CDR3 DNA reads TGTGCCAGCAGCCCGCGACAGGGTACGGCCTACGAGCAGTACTTC. Amino acids: CASSPRQGTAYEQYF.